The clone carrying this TCR beta chain was recorded many times. These data are taken from a study of blood T cells in healthy people across ages. The extraction recovered at least 5 micrograms of total RNA per sample. The V gene's germline CDR1 is MNHEY and CDR2 SMNVEV (reference sequence). The CDR3 sequence is 14 residues long. With 6 bases removed from V and 2 bases from J, the gap between germline ends came to 11 bases. A J-beta primer mix and a sample-barcoded 5' primer were used in a second PCR of roughly 7 to 12 cycles. Every cDNA molecule carried a tag from a template-switch adaptor bearing 12 random nucleotides. No fewer than 3 million CDR3-containing paired-end reads came from each sample. TCRdb redid the calling of the 5' RACE reads with MiXCR, one entry per CDR3 protein. The data hold over 500,000 distinct CDR3 sequences, with approximately 52% observed a single time.

The specimen sequenced was blood. The rearrangement joins TRBV27 to TRBJ2-1; a possible D gene is TRBD1 (6 bases). This receptor was identified in a woman older than 75 in good health. The CDR3 loop reads CASRRDTPYNEQFF. DNA for the CDR3: TGTGCCAGCAGACGGGACACGCCCTACAATGAGCAGTTCTTC.